The 26 T cell receptor beta chains presented below share a single source sample, sequenced in a study of T cell responses to AZD1222 COVID-19 vaccine (dated by TCRdb to the early 2020s). Receptors were amplified or captured by the immunoSEQ multiplex PCR assay. The source is immuneACCESS, and TCRdb retained only in-frame sequences with V and J called. Part of the clones is not carried over; for the studies checked, unresolved V genes explain less than half of this, and the remainder is unexplained. Across this sample there are more than 85,000 clones, with 80% to 95% seen only once. The ten largest account for about 2.6% of the sample. Reading the label with the study, this specimen's time point is: about 28 days (+/-7) after the second vaccine dose. The sample here was peripheral blood, taken 28 days after the second AZD1222 dose. The receptors shown here come from an adult who received the AZD1222 COVID-19 vaccine.

The chain couples TRBV28 to TRBJ2-3; 8 bases map to TRBD1. Germline values: CDR1 MDHEN, CDR2 SYDVKM. With V trimmed by 4 bases and J by 2 bases, 8 bases remained unmatched. The CDR3 loop spans 16 amino acids. In DNA form, the CDR3 reads TGTGCCAGCAGTTATGGACAGGGACCCTACACAGATACGCAGTATTTT. This sequence encodes CASSYGQGPYTDTQYF.

The V and J genes are TRBV18 and TRBJ2-5; 11 bases map to TRBD2. The germline V gene encodes CDR1 KGHSH and CDR2 LQKENI. Germline trimming cut 0 bases from V and 4 bases from J; bases unmatched to any gene: 10. The CDR3 totals 18 residues. CDR3 region: CASSPPASGGYYRETQYF. The DNA of the CDR3 is TGTGCCAGCTCACCACCGGCTAGCGGGGGGTACTATCGAGAGACCCAGTACTTC. Drawing the rest from reference TRBV18 and TRBJ2-5, the complete variable domain is NAGVMQNPRHLVRRRGQEARLRCSPMKGHSHVYWYRQLPEEGLKFMVYLQKENIIDESGMPKERFSAEFPKEGPSILRIQQVVRGDSAAYFCASSPPASGGYYRETQYFGPGTRLLVL.

This sequence joins TRBV4-3 and TRBJ1-2; D is ambiguous. V gave up 0 bases and J gave up 4 bases, with 9 bases separating them. Germline-derived CDR1 and CDR2 are LGHNA and YSLEER. This CDR3 has 14 amino acids. The CDR3 protein is CASSQEGRTYGYTF. In DNA, the CDR3 is TGCGCCAGCAGCCAAGAGGGTAGGACCTATGGCTACACCTTC.

CDR3 DNA: TGTGCCAGCAGCCAAGGTAGTGGGACGTTGAACACTGAAGCTTTCTTT. Its translation is CASSQGSGTLNTEAFF. The rearrangement links TRBV3-1 (or the pseudogene TRBV3-2) to TRBJ1-1; tentative D call: TRBD1 (5 bases). Trimming left V 1 base short and J 0 bases short, with 12 bases between. There are 16 residues in the CDR3. The germline CDR1 and CDR2 sequences are LGHDT and YNNKEL (reference sequence).

The chain couples TRBV2 to TRBJ2-7; D is possibly TRBD1 or TRBD2 (5 bases each). The CDR3 sequence is 14 residues long. V was cut by 3 bases and J by 7 bases, with 16 bases left in between. Germline V lookup: CDR1 SNHLY, CDR2 FYNNEI. As DNA, the CDR3 is TGTGCCAGCAGTGAGTACTTAGGGACCATAGAGCAGTACTTC. Protein sequence: CASSEYLGTIEQYF.

For the CDR3, the DNA is TGTGCCAGCAGCCCCTATGATATAAGGCGTGGGGCCAACGTCCTGACTTTC. This encodes CASSPYDIRRGANVLTF. The rearrangement joins TRBV4-2 to TRBJ2-6, with D unresolved. Germline loops: CDR1 LGHNA, CDR2 YNFKEQ. The CDR3 consists of 17 residues. With 4 bases removed from V and 3 bases from J, the gap between germline ends came to 16 bases.

The chain joins TRBV6-2 or TRBV6-3 to TRBJ1-5, with D maybe TRBD1 (6 bases). The CDR3 extends over 15 amino acids. Germline CDR1 reads MNHEY; CDR2 reads SVGEGT. Trimming took 7 bases from V and 4 from J, leaving 17 bases between them. In nucleotides, the CDR3 is TGTGCCAGCAACCCCTGGCGGGACACTAATCAGCCCCAGCATTTT. As protein: CASNPWRDTNQPQHF.

The rearrangement joins TRBV10-3 to TRBJ2-7, with 7 bases fitting TRBD1. Germline CDR1 and CDR2: ENHRY and SYGVKD. V shed 10 bases and J 2 bases; nucleotides not matched to a gene: 5. The CDR3 totals 12 residues. In DNA form, the CDR3 reads TGTGCCACCTCAGACAGGGCCTACGAGCAGTACTTC. It is translated as CATSDRAYEQYF.

This clone was picked up one time. V and J are TRBV7-8 and TRBJ2-7, with D perhaps TRBD1 or TRBD2 (5 bases each). CDR3 length: 15 amino acids. Germline V gene sequence: CDR1 SGHVS, CDR2 FQNEAQ. With 5 bases removed from V and 4 bases from J, the gap between germline ends came to 18 bases. The CDR3: CASSAWDRLGYEQYF. The CDR3 nucleotides read TGTGCCAGCAGCGCTTGGGACCGCCTTGGTTACGAGCAGTACTTC. The whole variable domain, remainder taken from reference TRBV7-8 and TRBJ2-7, is GAGVSQSPRYKVAKRGQDVALRCDPISGHVSLFWYQQALGQGPEFLTYFQNEAQLDKSGLPSDRFFAERPEGSVSTLKIQRTQQEDSAVYLCASSAWDRLGYEQYFGPGTRLTVT.

The gene calls are TRBV23-1 and TRBJ1-2; D is uncertain. TRBV23-1 is designated an ORF whose function remains uncertain. The length of the CDR3 is 14 residues. Trimming cost V 0 bases and J 2 bases, with 7 bases left between them. CDR3 protein: CASSQSQRNYGYTF. The CDR3 DNA reads as TGCGCCAGCAGTCAATCGCAGAGAAACTATGGCTACACCTTC.

The V call is TRBV9, the J call TRBJ2-5, with 8 bases that match TRBD1. V shed 4 bases and J 5 bases; nucleotides not matched to a gene: 10. The CDR3 length is 15 residues. Germline V lookup: CDR1 SGDLS, CDR2 YYNGEE. CDR3 coding DNA: TGTGCCAGCAGCCCCAAGGACAGGGTGTGGGAGACCCAGTACTTC. Protein sequence: CASSPKDRVWETQYF.

This chain connects TRBV27 to TRBJ1-6; weak D call: TRBD1 (6 bases). The CDR3 consists of 17 residues. Germline CDR1 and CDR2: MNHEY and SMNVEV (reference sequence). V gave up 6 bases and J gave up 0 bases, with 15 bases separating them. Written as DNA, the CDR3 is TGTGCCAGCAGCCCCCGACAGGCCCGCTCCTATAATTCACCCCTCCACTTT. Translation: CASSPRQARSYNSPLHF.

The chain is built from TRBV19 and TRBJ2-5, with D tentatively TRBD1 (6 bases). The CDR3 is 15 residues long. Germline V gene data show CDR1 as LNHDA and CDR2 as SQIVND (reference sequence). V was shortened by 6 bases and J by 2 bases, with 16 bases between the two germline ends. The CDR3 here is CASRPGDVTQETQYF. The CDR3 coding sequence is TGTGCCAGTAGACCAGGGGACGTAACACAAGAGACCCAGTACTTC. The full variable domain, rest sourced from reference TRBV19 and TRBJ2-5, is DGGITQSPKYLFRKEGQNVTLSCEQNLNHDAMYWYRQDPGQGLRLIYYSQIVNDFQKGDIAEGYSVSREKKESFPLTVTSAQKNPTAFYLCASRPGDVTQETQYFGPGTRLLVL.

This clone was observed a single time. The rearrangement links TRBV9 to TRBJ1-3; D unclear. The CDR3 runs to 14 residues. V lost 4 bases, J lost 0 bases, and 8 bases lay in between. Germline lookup yields CDR1 SGDLS and CDR2 YYNGEE. CDR3 residues: CASSNTRSGNTIYF. CDR3 coding DNA: TGTGCCAGCAGCAATACCCGCTCTGGAAACACCATATATTTT. The full variable domain, rest sourced from reference TRBV9 and TRBJ1-3, is DSGVTQTPKHLITATGQRVTLRCSPRSGDLSVYWYQQSLDQGLQFLIQYYNGEERAKGNILERFSAQQFPDLHSELNLSSLELGDSALYFCASSNTRSGNTIYFGEGSWLTVV.

V and J are TRBV6-5 and TRBJ1-2; D perhaps matches TRBD1 (5 bases). CDR1 and CDR2 from the germline V gene are MNHEY and SVGAGI. The CDR3 totals 15 residues. Trimming shortened V by 6 bases and J by 4 bases, and 18 bases separated the two germline ends. The CDR3 nucleotides are TGTGCCAGCAGCCCCTTAGGACGGCAGGGCTATGGCTACACCTTC. Encoded protein: CASSPLGRQGYGYTF.

The CDR3 nucleotides are TGTGCCAGCAGCTTTACAGGGAACTATGGCTACACCTTC. This encodes CASSFTGNYGYTF. The V gene is TRBV7-9, the J gene TRBJ1-2, with a possible D match to TRBD1 (6 bases). V lost 3 bases to trimming and J lost 2 bases, with 7 bases between them. This CDR3 region has 13 residues. Germline V lookup: CDR1 SEHNR, CDR2 FQNEAQ (reference sequence).

The chain has TRBV24-1 and TRBJ2-3, with 7 bases lining up with TRBD2. The V gene's germline CDR1 is KGHDR and CDR2 SFDVKD. The CDR3 spans 12 residues. V shed 9 bases, J shed 3 bases, and the junction held 2 bases outside the gene matches. CDR3: CATAGGTDTQYF. CDR3 bases: TGTGCCACCGCCGGGGGGACAGATACGCAGTATTTT.

The J gene is TRBJ2-1, the V gene TRBV7-9; TRBD1 matches at 10 bases. This CDR3 spans 19 amino acids. Germline lookup yields CDR1 SEHNR and CDR2 FQNEAQ (reference sequence). V gave up 5 bases and J gave up 3 bases; unmatched junction bases: 16. The DNA of the CDR3 is TGTGCCAGCAGCGACCAAAGCCCTCCGACAGGGGGCAGCTACAATGAGCAGTTCTTC. This sequence encodes CASSDQSPPTGGSYNEQFF. Supplemented by reference TRBV7-9 and TRBJ2-1, the full variable domain reads DTGVSQNPRHKITKRGQNVTFRCDPISEHNRLYWYRQTLGQGPEFLTYFQNEAQLEKSRLLSDRFSAERPKGSFSTLEIQRTEQGDSAMYLCASSDQSPPTGGSYNEQFFGPGTRLTVL.

The V call is TRBV18, the J call TRBJ1-1, with a tentative D call TRBD1 (6 bases). This CDR3 is 15 amino acids long. CDR1 and CDR2 from the germline V gene are KGHSH and LQKENI. V lost 5 bases and J 0 bases, leaving 13 bases between the germline ends. The CDR3 is CASSSTQGLNTEAFF. CDR3 DNA sequence: TGTGCCAGCTCATCGACTCAGGGGTTGAACACTGAAGCTTTCTTT.

This chain uses TRBV4-1 with TRBJ1-1; 9 bases match TRBD1. Germline V CDR1 and CDR2: MGHRA, YSYEKL. The CDR3 is 11 residues long. Unmatched junction bases numbered 1, after V lost 3 bases and J lost 11 bases. CDR3 bases: TGCGCCAGCAGCCATGGGACAGGGGCTTTCTTT. Residues: CASSHGTGAFF.

CDR3 region: CASSLEQGSEQYF. The CDR3 nucleotides are TGTGCCAGCAGCTTAGAACAGGGGAGCGAGCAGTACTTC. This rearrangement joins TRBV7-2 to TRBJ2-7; 7 nucleotides match TRBD1. Per the germline V gene, CDR1 is SGHTA and CDR2 is FQGNSA. V lost 1 base and J lost 6; bases outside the gene matches: 3. The CDR3 extends over 13 amino acids.

The chain links TRBV5-1 to TRBJ2-7, with 7 bases matching TRBD1. The CDR3 length is 14 residues. CDR1 SGHRS and CDR2 YFSETQ come from the germline V gene. The V segment lost 2 bases and the J segment 5 bases; nucleotides outside the gene matches: 7. CDR3 region: CASSFQGVSNEQYF. The CDR3 nucleotides read TGCGCCAGCAGCTTCCAGGGGGTTTCGAACGAGCAGTACTTC. The whole variable domain, filled in from reference TRBV5-1 and TRBJ2-7, reads KAGVTQTPRYLIKTRGQQVTLSCSPISGHRSVSWYQQTPGQGLQFLFEYFSETQRNKGNFPGRFSGRQFSNSRSEMNVSTLELGDSALYLCASSFQGVSNEQYFGPGTRLTVT.

This clone was detected only a few times. J is TRBJ2-5 and V is TRBV14, with 10 nucleotides matching TRBD1. The CDR3 runs to 16 residues. The ends lost 4 bases at V and 4 bases at J; junction bases unmatched: 9. Germline CDR1 SGHDN, CDR2 FVKESK. CDR3 nucleotide sequence: TGTGCCAGCAGCCCCTGGGGGACAGGGGTTTCAGAGACCCAGTACTTC. Residues: CASSPWGTGVSETQYF.

The V gene is TRBV18, the J gene TRBJ1-1, with D uncertain. The V end was cut by 3 bases, the J end by 1 base, with 6 bases between. In germline, CDR1 is KGHSH, CDR2 LQKENI. The CDR3 runs 13 residues. The CDR3 sequence is CASSPEGNTEAFF. DNA of the CDR3: TGTGCCAGCTCACCCGAAGGGAACACTGAAGCTTTCTTT.

The chain is built from TRBV5-1 and TRBJ1-4; 7 nucleotides match TRBD1. The CDR3 covers 15 residues. Losses at the gene ends were 2 bases for V and 6 bases for J; bases not matched to a gene: 7. Germline V CDR1 and CDR2: SGHRS, YFSETQ. Written as DNA, the CDR3 is TGCGCCAGCAGCTTCAGACAGGGCCGGGATGAAAAACTGTTTTTT. It specifies CASSFRQGRDEKLFF.

Only a few counts were recorded for this clone. The V call is TRBV5-1, the J call TRBJ2-7, with D perhaps matching TRBD2 (5 bases). The CDR3 loop spans 13 amino acids. V was cut by 4 bases and J by 9 bases, with 17 bases left in between. Germline V gene data show CDR1 as SGHRS and CDR2 as YFSETQ. The CDR3 DNA follows: TGCGCCAGCAGCGAGGACGGGGTAGGAGTGCAGTACTTC. It encodes CASSEDGVGVQYF.